This T cell receptor (beta chain) was identified in a study of shared clonotypes between healthy human individuals. Study context: CD4 naive and CD4 memory each took three plates per donor, while CD8 naive took two and CD8 memory one.

Germline CDR1 reads SGHNT; CDR2 reads YYREEE (reference sequence). Trimming took 4 bases from V and 1 from J; bases not matched to a gene: 8. This CDR3 is 17 amino acids long. Concerning this clone: Its antigen remains unidentified.

Using around 200 ng DNA, approximately 27,000 T cell genomes, the sorted-subset replicate PCRs were run. The assay was immunoSEQ multiplex PCR, and TCRdb's table has in-frame clones only and misses some. Of more than 400,000 clones listed, 95% to 96% were seen once; the top ten hold 0.05% to 0.08%. Notes on the study in general: A few donors showed sharing of around 5% of naive CD4 clonotypes. Blood was the only sampled material, and tissue repertoires likely differ.

This receptor was obtained from a woman aged 25-40 years in good health. The chain couples TRBV5-4 to TRBJ2-7, with 13 nucleotides matching TRBD2. The sample taken for sequencing was naive CD4+ T cells sorted from blood. The subset here: CD45RA+ positively selected. The CDR3 coding sequence is TGTGCCAGCAGCCACACTAGGACTAGCGGGAGTTCCTACGAGCAGTACTTC. Protein: CASSHTRTSGSSYEQYF.